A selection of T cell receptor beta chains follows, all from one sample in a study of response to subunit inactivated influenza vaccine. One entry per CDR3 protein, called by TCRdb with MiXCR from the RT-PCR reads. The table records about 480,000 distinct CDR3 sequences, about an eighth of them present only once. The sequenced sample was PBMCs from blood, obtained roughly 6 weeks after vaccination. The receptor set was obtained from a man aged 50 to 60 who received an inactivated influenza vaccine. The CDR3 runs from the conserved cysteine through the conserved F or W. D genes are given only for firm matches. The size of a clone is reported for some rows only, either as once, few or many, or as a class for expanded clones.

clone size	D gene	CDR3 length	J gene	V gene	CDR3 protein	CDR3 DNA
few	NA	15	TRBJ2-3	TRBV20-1	CSARDLSDYTDTQYF	TGCAGTGCTAGAGATCTATCGGACTACACAGATACGCAGTATTTT
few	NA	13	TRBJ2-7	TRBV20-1	CSARSWAANEQYF	TGCAGTGCTAGGTCGTGGGCAGCCAACGAGCAGTACTTC
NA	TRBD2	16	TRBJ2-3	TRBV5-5	CASIPRGGLGPDTQYF	TGTGCCAGCATTCCAAGGGGGGGACTAGGACCAGATACGCAGTATTTT
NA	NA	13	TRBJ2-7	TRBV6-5	CASSWAGSYEQYF	TGTGCCAGCAGTTGGGCAGGGAGCTACGAGCAGTACTTC
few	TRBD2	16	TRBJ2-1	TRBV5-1	CASSLSPGLAGGRQFF	TGCGCCAGCAGCCTATCCCCGGGACTAGCGGGAGGGCGTCAGTTCTTC
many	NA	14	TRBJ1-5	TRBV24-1	CATSELTSNQPQHF	TGTGCCACCAGTGAATTAACCAGCAATCAGCCCCAGCATTTT
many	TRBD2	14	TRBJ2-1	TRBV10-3	CAIRPPTSVNEQFF	TGTGCCATCAGACCCCCCACTAGCGTGAATGAGCAGTTCTTC
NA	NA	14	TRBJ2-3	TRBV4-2	CASSQDPGRDTQYF	TGTGCCAGCAGCCAAGATCCGGGTAGGGATACGCAGTATTTT
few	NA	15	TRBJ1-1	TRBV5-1	CASSLTGNMNTEAFF	TGCGCCAGCAGCTTGACAGGCAACATGAACACTGAAGCTTTCTTT
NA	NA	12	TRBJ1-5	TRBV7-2	CASSLGRGPEHF	TGTGCCAGCAGCTTAGGGAGAGGCCCGGAGCATTTT
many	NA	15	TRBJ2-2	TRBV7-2	CASSPGLSNTGELFF	TGTGCCAGCAGCCCGGGACTTTCGAACACCGGGGAGCTGTTTTTT
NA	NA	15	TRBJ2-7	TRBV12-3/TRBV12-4	CASSYGDISGYEQYF	TGTGCCAGCAGCTATGGAGACATTTCGGGCTACGAGCAGTACTTC
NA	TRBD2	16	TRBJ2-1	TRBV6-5	CASSYWGGDSYNEQFF	TGTGCCAGCAGTTACTGGGGGGGGGACTCCTACAATGAGCAGTTCTTC
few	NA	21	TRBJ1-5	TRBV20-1	CSASLYRSAQFSGQINQPQHF	TGCAGTGCTAGCCTTTATCGTTCGGCTCAGTTTTCGGGACAAATCAATCAGCCCCAGCATTTT
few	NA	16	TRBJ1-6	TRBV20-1	CSARDHRVYYNSPLHF	TGCAGTGCTAGGGACCACAGGGTCTACTATAATTCACCCCTCCACTTT
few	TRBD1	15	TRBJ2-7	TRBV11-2	CASSLGTGEIYEQYF	TGTGCCAGCAGCTTAGGGACAGGGGAAATCTACGAGCAGTACTTC
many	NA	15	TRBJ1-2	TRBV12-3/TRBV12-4	CASSLAGEGNYGYTF	TGTGCCAGCAGTTTAGCGGGGGAGGGGAACTATGGCTACACCTTC
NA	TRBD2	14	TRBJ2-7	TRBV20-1	CSARDHKGGDEQYF	TGCAGTGCTAGAGATCACAAGGGAGGGGACGAGCAGTACTTC
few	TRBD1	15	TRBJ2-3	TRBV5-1	CASSEGQSAPDTQYF	TGCGCCAGCAGCGAGGGACAGTCCGCCCCAGATACGCAGTATTTT
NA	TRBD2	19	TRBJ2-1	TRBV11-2	CASSSPPLLAGGPGNEQFF	TGTGCCAGCAGCTCCCCACCCTTACTAGCGGGAGGGCCGGGCAATGAGCAGTTCTTC
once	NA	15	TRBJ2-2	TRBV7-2	CASSLRWGNTGELFF	TGTGCCAGCAGCCTCCGTTGGGGTAACACCGGGGAGCTGTTTTTT
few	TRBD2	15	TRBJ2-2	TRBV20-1	CSAFPLAGAVGELFF	TGCAGTGCTTTCCCACTAGCGGGGGCGGTCGGGGAGCTGTTTTTT
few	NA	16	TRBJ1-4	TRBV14	CASSQGRIATNEKLFF	TGTGCCAGCAGCCAAGGACGGATTGCAACTAATGAAAAACTGTTTTTT
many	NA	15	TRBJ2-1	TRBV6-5	CASSYSQGRYNEQFF	TGTGCCAGCAGTTACTCTCAGGGGAGGTATAATGAGCAGTTCTTC
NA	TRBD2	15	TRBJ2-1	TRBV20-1	CSVFSSGSAYNEQFF	TGCAGTGTTTTTTCTAGCGGGAGCGCCTACAATGAGCAGTTCTTC
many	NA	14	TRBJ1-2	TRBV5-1	CASSLEQKGYGYTF	TGCGCCAGCAGCTTGGAGCAGAAAGGCTATGGCTACACCTTC
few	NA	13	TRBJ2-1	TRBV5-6	CASSVRDYNEQFF	TGTGCCAGCAGCGTCCGGGATTACAATGAGCAGTTCTTC
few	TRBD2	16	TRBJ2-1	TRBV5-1	CASSTNLAGGPQGQFF	TGCGCCAGCAGCACCAACTTAGCGGGAGGGCCTCAGGGGCAGTTCTTC
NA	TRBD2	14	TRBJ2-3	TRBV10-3	CAIRPAGGADTQYF	TGTGCCATCAGGCCGGCGGGAGGTGCAGATACGCAGTATTTT
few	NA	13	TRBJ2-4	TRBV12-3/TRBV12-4	CASRGHRGNIQYF	TGTGCCAGCAGGGGACACCGGGGTAACATTCAGTACTTC
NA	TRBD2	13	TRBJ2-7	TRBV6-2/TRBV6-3	CASSGSGRYEQYF	TGTGCCAGCAGTGGTAGCGGGAGATACGAGCAGTACTTC
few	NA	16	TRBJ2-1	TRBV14	CASSQYRLSSYNEQFF	TGTGCCAGCAGCCAATACAGGTTGAGCTCCTACAATGAGCAGTTCTTC
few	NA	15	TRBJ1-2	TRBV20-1	CSASWNAGSNYGYTF	TGCAGTGCTAGTTGGAACGCTGGGAGTAACTATGGCTACACCTTC
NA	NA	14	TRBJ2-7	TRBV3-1	CASSPPGPSYEQYF	TGTGCCAGCAGCCCCCCGGGACCCTCCTACGAGCAGTACTTC